A selection of T cell receptor beta chains follows, all from one sample in a study of PD-L1 blockade in urothelial cancer. Sequencing was performed with immunoSEQ multiplex PCR; in TCRdb, only in-frame clones are kept and a portion is missing. The sample includes 49,000 or so clones, 70% to 90% of them seen just once. The source material was PBMCs, sampled around atezolizumab (anti-PD-L1) treatment. The receptors here all came from a man in his 60s with urothelial cancer. The CDR3 runs from the conserved cysteine through the conserved F or W. D genes are given only for firm matches. Some rows have no size entry. The others give once, few or many, or a class for an expanded clone.

CDR3nt | CDR3aa | d_gene | j_gene | abundance | v_gene
TGTGCCAGCAGCCAGGCACTAGCGGGATCTAACAATGAGCAGTTCTTC | CASSQALAGSNNEQFF | TRBD2 | TRBJ2-1 | few | TRBV13
TGTGCCAGCAGCCCCACTGGACTAGCGGTTAGCACAGATACGCAGTATTTT | CASSPTGLAVSTDTQYF | TRBD2 | TRBJ2-3 | . | TRBV7-6
TGTGCCAGCATAGAAAATACCTATGGCTACACCTTC | CASIENTYGYTF | . | TRBJ1-2 | . | TRBV2
TGTGCCAGCAGCTTAAGATCGGGGGGTGGCTTGGAGACCCAGTACTTC | CASSLRSGGGLETQYF | TRBD2 | TRBJ2-5 | . | TRBV7-3
TGTGCCACCGCCGGGACAACGAACACCGGGGAGCTGTTTTTT | CATAGTTNTGELFF | . | TRBJ2-2 | . | TRBV10-3
TGTGCCAGCGCGACAGTACCGACCGGGGAGCTGTTTTTT | CASATVPTGELFF | . | TRBJ2-2 | few | TRBV28
TGTGCCAGCAGCACCTCGGGGGTGTCCTACAATGAGCAGTTCTTC | CASSTSGVSYNEQFF | . | TRBJ2-1 | . | TRBV2
TGTGCCAGCAGCCCTGGGACAGGGGCCGGTCAGCCCCAGCATTTT | CASSPGTGAGQPQHF | TRBD1 | TRBJ1-5 | . | TRBV7-2
TGTGCCTGGAACCGAGGAATTGGAAACACCATATATTTT | CAWNRGIGNTIYF | . | TRBJ1-3 | . | TRBV30
TGTGCCAGCAGCTTTATTCGGGACAGGGGGATTGAGCAGTACTTC | CASSFIRDRGIEQYF | TRBD1 | TRBJ2-7 | . | TRBV7-2
TGTGCCAGCAGTAGCTGGGGCCAAAGCGATGAGCAGTTCTTC | CASSSWGQSDEQFF | . | TRBJ2-1 | . | TRBV11-3
TGTGCCAGCACCCCCTGGGGGGGCGACGTGCGACAGCAGTTCTTC | CASTPWGGDVRQQFF | . | TRBJ2-1 | . | TRBV7-9
TGCGCCAGCAGTCGAGAGCCGGACATCATCCAAAACGAGCAGTACTTC | CASSREPDIIQNEQYF | . | TRBJ2-7 | once | TRBV5-1
TGCGCCAGCAGCCCGATGGACAGGGGGCAATCTGAAGCTTTCTTT | CASSPMDRGQSEAFF | TRBD1 | TRBJ1-1 | once | TRBV5-1
TGTGCCAGCAGCCTGACCCCGGGACAGGGCACCGGGGAGCTGTTTTTT | CASSLTPGQGTGELFF | TRBD1 | TRBJ2-2 | . | TRBV7-2
TGTGCCACCCGGGACACCTCGGTGGGCAATCAGCCCCAGCATTTT | CATRDTSVGNQPQHF | . | TRBJ1-5 | . | TRBV10-3
TGCAGCGTTGGGGAGCCAGGGACAAACTCCTACGAGCAGTACTTC | CSVGEPGTNSYEQYF | . | TRBJ2-7 | once | TRBV29-1
TGTGCCAGCAGTTCGACAGGGCTTGGGACCCAGTACTTC | CASSSTGLGTQYF | TRBD1 | TRBJ2-5 | . | TRBV7-9
TGTGCCACCGACAGGGTTAGAGACCCCAAAGATACGCAGTATTTT | CATDRVRDPKDTQYF | TRBD1 | TRBJ2-3 | . | TRBV2
TGTGCCAGCAGCTTAGCGACAGCTGGGAACTATGGCTACACCTTC | CASSLATAGNYGYTF | . | TRBJ1-2 | . | TRBV13
TGTGCCAGCAGCTTAGAGAGGGGAGGATTACAAGAGACCCAGTACTTC | CASSLERGGLQETQYF | . | TRBJ2-5 | . | TRBV7-3
TGTGCCAGCACCGGGACTTTCACCGGGGAGCTGTTTTTT | CASTGTFTGELFF | . | TRBJ2-2 | . | TRBV25-1
TGTGCCAGCTCACCCCCTAGCACAAGGGCCACCGGGGAGCTGTTTTTT | CASSPPSTRATGELFF | . | TRBJ2-2 | . | TRBV18
TGTGCCAGCAGCCCCCCTGGCAGTAGCAATCAGCCCCAGCATTTT | CASSPPGSSNQPQHF | . | TRBJ1-5 | . | TRBV28
TGCGCCAGCAGCCAAGATGGGTCCGGGACAGGGGGTGGCTACACCTTC | CASSQDGSGTGGGYTF | TRBD1 | TRBJ1-2 | . | TRBV4-1
TGTGCCAGCAGTATGCCGGGACAAAAAACCTACGAGCAGTACTTC | CASSMPGQKTYEQYF | . | TRBJ2-7 | . | TRBV27
TGTGCCAGCAGTTACGGGCAGGGGGGTTCACCCCTCCACTTT | CASSYGQGGSPLHF | TRBD1 | TRBJ1-6 | . | TRBV6-5
TGCGCCAGCAGCTTGGGGGGAGGCTCGAACACTGAAGCTTTCTTT | CASSLGGGSNTEAFF | . | TRBJ1-1 | . | TRBV5-1
TGTGCCAGCAGTTCCGGACAGTCCCTATCGGGCTACACCTTC | CASSSGQSLSGYTF | . | TRBJ1-2 | . | TRBV6-5
TGTGCCAGCAGCTTAGTCCCAGAAAACCAAGAGACCCAGTACTTC | CASSLVPENQETQYF | . | TRBJ2-5 | . | TRBV7-2
TGTGCCAGCAGCTTAGGGGGCCGACTAGCTTTCTTT | CASSLGGRLAFF | TRBD1 | TRBJ1-1 | . | TRBV14
TGTGCCAGCAGCGAATATGACGGAGGAAAAACTGAAGCTTTCTTT | CASSEYDGGKTEAFF | . | TRBJ1-1 | once | TRBV5-4
TGCGCCAGCAGCTTGGAACAGGGGGACGGCTACACCTTC | CASSLEQGDGYTF | TRBD1 | TRBJ1-2 | . | TRBV5-1
TGTGCCAGCAGCTTAGTTCCGCGGGGGTTATCAGAGACCCAGTACTTC | CASSLVPRGLSETQYF | TRBD2 | TRBJ2-5 | once | TRBV7-6
TGTGCCAGTAGGCCCTCGGGGGTCTCCTACGAGCAGTACTTC | CASRPSGVSYEQYF | . | TRBJ2-7 | . | TRBV19
TGTGCCAGCAGCTCAGGGGGGCGCACCGGGGAGCTGTTTTTT | CASSSGGRTGELFF | . | TRBJ2-2 | . | TRBV7-3
TGCGCCAGCAGCAGGACAGGGCCTGGAAACACCATATATTTT | CASSRTGPGNTIYF | TRBD1 | TRBJ1-3 | . | TRBV5-1
TGCGCCAGCAGCTCCGGACTAGCGGGAGGGCCGTCGGCCGAGACCCAGTACTTC | CASSSGLAGGPSAETQYF | TRBD2 | TRBJ2-5 | . | TRBV5-1
TGTGCCAGCAGTCCCACAGGTCCTGGCAATCAGCCCCAGCATTTT | CASSPTGPGNQPQHF | . | TRBJ1-5 | . | TRBV7-2
TGTGCCAGCAGTCAGGACAGGGGAAACTACGAGCAGTACTTC | CASSQDRGNYEQYF | TRBD1 | TRBJ2-7 | . | TRBV2